This T cell receptor (beta chain) is drawn from a study of radiotherapy plus CTLA-4 blockade in lung cancer. The assay was immunoSEQ multiplex PCR, and TCRdb's table has in-frame clones only and misses some. The repertoire holds 20,000 to 30,000 clones, with about four fifths as singletons. The study's findings and limits: Interferon-beta and early blood T cell clone dynamics reportedly predicted response best. After treatment with radiotherapy plus ipilimumab, TCR clones that came from the tumor expanded in blood.

Trimming stripped 4 bases from V and 4 bases from J, with 9 bases between. The CDR3 sequence is 13 residues long. Germline assignment: CDR1 MGHRA and CDR2 YSYEKL. Notes on this clone: Its antigen is still unknown.

Ipilimumab CTLA-4 blockade and focal radiation were given to patients with chemo-refractory metastatic non-small-cell lung cancer. This TCR was sampled from a human donor with non-small cell lung cancer that progressed on radiotherapy plus ipilimumab. V and J are TRBV4-1 and TRBJ2-3; no reliable D call. The sample in question was peripheral blood, obtained from a patient treated with radiotherapy plus ipilimumab. CDR3 sequence: CASSLPMADTQYF. For the CDR3, the DNA is TGCGCCAGCAGCCTACCCATGGCAGATACGCAGTATTTT.